Below are 7 T cell receptor beta chains sequenced from a single sample in a study of T-cell memory formation after mild COVID-19. TCRdb recomputed calls from the 5' RACE reads with MiXCR, one row per CDR3 protein. Here the sample spans 300,000 or so distinct CDR3 sequences, 15% to 20% being singletons. The specimen was PBMCs or a T cell subset sorted from them (not recorded which). Source of these receptors: a young man who had mild COVID-19 (a few samples of this study predate the infection). Cell type and time point are not known.

The V call is TRBV29-1, the J call TRBJ2-7, with 9 nucleotides matching TRBD1. CDR1 and CDR2 (germline): SQVTM, ANQGSEA. Trimming cost V 6 bases and J 3 bases; bases outside gene matches: 3. The CDR3 has 12 residues. The CDR3 region is CSVRDRVYEQYF. CDR3 nucleotide sequence: TGCAGCGTCCGGGACAGGGTCTACGAGCAGTACTTC.

This clonotype has just a few counts. The chain employs TRBV4-2 and TRBJ2-1; 9 positions agree with TRBD1. CDR3 length equals 15 residues. Germline trimming cut 4 bases from V and 5 bases from J; bases unmatched to any gene: 6. Germline CDR1 reads LGHNA; CDR2 reads YNFKEQ. The CDR3 region has the DNA TGTGCCAGCAGCCCACTGGACAGGGGCGACAATGAGCAGTTCTTC. This gives the protein CASSPLDRGDNEQFF.

The rearrangement uses TRBV4-3 and TRBJ2-2; D uncertain. Germline V gene sequence: CDR1 LGHNA, CDR2 YSLEER. CDR3 length equals 16 residues. V was trimmed by 4 bases and J by 0 bases, leaving 12 bases between them. CDR3 protein: CASSPRHPPNTGELFF. As DNA, the CDR3 is TGCGCCAGCAGCCCACGTCATCCGCCGAACACCGGGGAGCTGTTTTTT.

This clonotype was detected once. The chain employs TRBV7-2 and TRBJ2-3, with TRBD1 identical over 7 bases. Germline-derived CDR1 and CDR2 are SGHTA and FQGNSA. Losses at the gene ends were 6 bases for V and 0 bases for J; bases not matched to a gene: 3. CDR3 length: 14 amino acids. CDR3 loop: CASRNRGSTDTQYF. CDR3 sequence (DNA): TGTGCCAGCAGAAACAGGGGTAGCACAGATACGCAGTATTTT.

In this sample, this clonotype turned up a few times. V gene TRBV4-1 combines with J gene TRBJ1-2, with D possibly being TRBD1 (5 bases). The germline CDR1 and CDR2 sequences are MGHRA and YSYEKL. The V end was cut by 4 bases, the J end by 6 bases, with 9 bases between. The CDR3 is 12 amino acids. CDR3 bases: TGCGCCAGCAGCCGTTCAGGGAATGGCTACACCTTC. Amino acid sequence: CASSRSGNGYTF.

This clonotype appeared a few times. V is TRBV7-9 and J is TRBJ2-6; D perhaps matches TRBD1 (6 bases). The CDR3 length is 18 residues. Per germline, CDR1 SEHNR and CDR2 FQNEAQ (reference sequence). With 1 base removed from V and 1 base from J, the gap between germline ends came to 14 bases. The chain's CDR3 is CASSLVQGSPSGANVLTF. The CDR3 region has the DNA TGTGCCAGCAGCTTAGTGCAGGGGTCACCGTCTGGGGCCAACGTCCTGACTTTC.

The chain combines TRBV7-6 with TRBJ2-3; the D gene is possibly TRBD1 (7 bases). The V end was cut by 4 bases, the J end by 2 bases, with 16 bases between. CDR3 length: 16 amino acids. CDR1 SGHVS and CDR2 FNYEAQ come from the germline V gene. CDR3 DNA: TGTGCCAGCAGCTCTACCCGACAGGGACTCACAGATACGCAGTATTTT. This gives the protein CASSSTRQGLTDTQYF.